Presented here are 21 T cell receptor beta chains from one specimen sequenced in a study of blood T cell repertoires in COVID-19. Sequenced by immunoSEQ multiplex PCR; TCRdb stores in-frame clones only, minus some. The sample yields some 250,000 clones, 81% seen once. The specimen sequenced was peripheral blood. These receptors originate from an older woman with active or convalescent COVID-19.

CDR3 in DNA: TGTGCCACCAGTGATACCCTGGACAGCACCGGGGAGCTGTTTTTT. It encodes CATSDTLDSTGELFF. J is TRBJ2-2 and V is TRBV24-1, with D maybe TRBD1 (6 bases). V lost 3 bases and J lost 4, with 11 bases in between. The CDR3 runs to 15 residues. From germline, CDR1 is KGHDR and CDR2 SFDVKD.

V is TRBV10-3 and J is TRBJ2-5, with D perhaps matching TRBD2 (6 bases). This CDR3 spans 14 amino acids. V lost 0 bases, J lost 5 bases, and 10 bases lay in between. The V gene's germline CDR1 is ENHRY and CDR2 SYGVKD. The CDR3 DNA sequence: TGTGCCATCAGTGAGTCCCGACTAGTGGAGACCCAGTACTTC. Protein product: CAISESRLVETQYF.

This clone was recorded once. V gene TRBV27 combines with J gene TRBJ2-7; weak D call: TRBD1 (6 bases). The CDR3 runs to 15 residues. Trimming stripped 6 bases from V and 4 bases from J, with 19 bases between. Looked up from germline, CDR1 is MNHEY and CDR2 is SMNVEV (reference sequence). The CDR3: CASRNRTAFRYEQYF. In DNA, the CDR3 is TGTGCCAGCAGGAATAGGACAGCTTTTCGGTACGAGCAGTACTTC.

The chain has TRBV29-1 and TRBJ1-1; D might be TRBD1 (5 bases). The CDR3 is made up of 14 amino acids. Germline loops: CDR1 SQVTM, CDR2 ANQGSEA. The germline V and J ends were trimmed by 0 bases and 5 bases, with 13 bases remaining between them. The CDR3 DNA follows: TGCAGCGTTGAAGAAGGGGCCCCAGGGACTGAAGCTTTCTTT. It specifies CSVEEGAPGTEAFF.

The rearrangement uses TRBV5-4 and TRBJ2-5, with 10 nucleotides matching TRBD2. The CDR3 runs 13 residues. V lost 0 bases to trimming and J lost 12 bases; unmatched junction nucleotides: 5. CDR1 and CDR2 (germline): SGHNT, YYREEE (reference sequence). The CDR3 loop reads CASSLELAGLKYF. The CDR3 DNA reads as TGTGCCAGCAGCTTGGAACTAGCGGGGCTAAAGTACTTC.

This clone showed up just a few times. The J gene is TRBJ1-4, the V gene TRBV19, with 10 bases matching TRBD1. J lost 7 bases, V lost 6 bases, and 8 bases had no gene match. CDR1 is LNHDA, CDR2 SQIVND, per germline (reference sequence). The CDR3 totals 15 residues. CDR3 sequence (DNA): TGTGCCAGTAGGCCGGACAGGGGGGACCTTGAAAAACTGTTTTTT. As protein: CASRPDRGDLEKLFF.

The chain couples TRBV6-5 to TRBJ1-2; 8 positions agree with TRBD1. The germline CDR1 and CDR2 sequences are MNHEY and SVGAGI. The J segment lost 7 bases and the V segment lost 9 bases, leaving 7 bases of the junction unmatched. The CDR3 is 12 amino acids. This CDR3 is CASWTGRFGYTF. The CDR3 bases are TGTGCCAGTTGGACAGGGAGGTTTGGCTACACCTTC.

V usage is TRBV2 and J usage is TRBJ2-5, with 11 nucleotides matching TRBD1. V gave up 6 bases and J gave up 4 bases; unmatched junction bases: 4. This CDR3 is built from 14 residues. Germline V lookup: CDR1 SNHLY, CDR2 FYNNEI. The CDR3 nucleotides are TGTGCCAGCAGCGCGGACAGGGGGCGAGAGACCCAGTACTTC. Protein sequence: CASSADRGRETQYF.

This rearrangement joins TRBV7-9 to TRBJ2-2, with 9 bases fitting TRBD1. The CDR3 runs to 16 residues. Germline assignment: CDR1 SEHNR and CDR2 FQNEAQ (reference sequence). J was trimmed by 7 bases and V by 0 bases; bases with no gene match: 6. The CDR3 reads CASSLAGTGRFGELFF. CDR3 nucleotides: TGTGCCAGCAGCTTAGCAGGGACAGGGCGCTTCGGGGAGCTGTTTTTT.

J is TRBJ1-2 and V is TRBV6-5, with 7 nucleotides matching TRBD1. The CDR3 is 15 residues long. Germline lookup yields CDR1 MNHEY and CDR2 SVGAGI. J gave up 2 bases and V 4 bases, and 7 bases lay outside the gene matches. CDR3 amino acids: CASSSGGLGNYGYTF. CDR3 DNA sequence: TGTGCCAGCAGTTCAGGGGGGCTAGGCAACTATGGCTACACCTTC.

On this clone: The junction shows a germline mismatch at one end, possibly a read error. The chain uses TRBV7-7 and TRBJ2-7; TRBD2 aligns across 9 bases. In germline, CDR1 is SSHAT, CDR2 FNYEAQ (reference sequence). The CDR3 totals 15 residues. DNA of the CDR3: TGTGCTAGCAGCTTAGGGGAGCGGGGGGCCTGGGAGCAGTACTTC. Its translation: CASSLGERGAWEQYF.

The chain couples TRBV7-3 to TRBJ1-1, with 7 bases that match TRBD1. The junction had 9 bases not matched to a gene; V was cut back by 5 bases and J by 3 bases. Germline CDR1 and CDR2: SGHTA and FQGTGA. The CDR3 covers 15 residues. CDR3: CASSPAGGLDTEAFF. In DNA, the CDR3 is TGTGCCAGCAGCCCCGCAGGGGGATTGGACACTGAAGCTTTCTTT.

CDR3 in DNA: TGTGCCAGCAGTCGAGGGCCTTTTAGCACAGATACGCAGTATTTT. It yields the protein CASSRGPFSTDTQYF. The genes are TRBV3-1 (or the pseudogene TRBV3-2) and TRBJ2-3; the D gene is possibly TRBD2 (5 bases). This CDR3 is 15 amino acids long. Germline V CDR1 and CDR2: LGHDT, YNNKEL (reference sequence). V was trimmed by 6 bases and J by 0 bases, leaving 13 bases between them.

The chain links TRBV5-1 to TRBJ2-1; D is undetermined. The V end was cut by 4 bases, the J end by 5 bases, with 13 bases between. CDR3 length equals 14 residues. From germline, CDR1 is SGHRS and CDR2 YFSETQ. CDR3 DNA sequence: TGCGCCAGCAGCCACCTCCCTGAGGACAATGAGCAGTTCTTC. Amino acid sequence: CASSHLPEDNEQFF.

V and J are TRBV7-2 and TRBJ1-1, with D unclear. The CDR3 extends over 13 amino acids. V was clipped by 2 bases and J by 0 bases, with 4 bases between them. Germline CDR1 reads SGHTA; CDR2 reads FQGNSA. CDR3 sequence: CASSLSLNTEAFF. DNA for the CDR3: TGTGCCAGCAGCTTAAGCCTGAACACTGAAGCTTTCTTT.

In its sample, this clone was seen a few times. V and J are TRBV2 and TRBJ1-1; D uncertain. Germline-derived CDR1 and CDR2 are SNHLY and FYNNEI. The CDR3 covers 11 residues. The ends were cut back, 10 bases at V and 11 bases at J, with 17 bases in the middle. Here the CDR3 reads CATEARLGAFF. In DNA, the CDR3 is TGTGCCACCGAAGCACGACTTGGGGCTTTCTTT.

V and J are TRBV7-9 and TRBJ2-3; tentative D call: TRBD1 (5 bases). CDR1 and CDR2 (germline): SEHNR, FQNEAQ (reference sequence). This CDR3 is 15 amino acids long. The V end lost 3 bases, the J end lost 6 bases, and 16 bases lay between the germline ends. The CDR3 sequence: CASSFLRTGPDTQYF. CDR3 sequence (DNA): TGTGCCAGCAGCTTCCTAAGAACAGGTCCCGATACGCAGTATTTT.

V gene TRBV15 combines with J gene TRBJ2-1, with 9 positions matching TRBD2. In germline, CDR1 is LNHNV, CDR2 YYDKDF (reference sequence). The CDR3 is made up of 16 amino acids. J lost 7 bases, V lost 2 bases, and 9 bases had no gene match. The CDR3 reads CATSRRGGGENNEQFF. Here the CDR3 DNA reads TGTGCCACCAGCAGACGGGGCGGGGGGGAGAATAATGAGCAGTTCTTC.

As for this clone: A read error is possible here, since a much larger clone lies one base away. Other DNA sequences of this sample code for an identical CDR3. CDR3 bases: TGTGCCAGCAGTTACTCCGGGACAGCCTATGGCTACACCTTC. Translated, it gives CASSYSGTAYGYTF. The chain has TRBV6-5 and TRBJ1-2; the match to TRBD1 covers 7 bases. The CDR3 runs to 14 residues. The junction had 2 bases not matched to a gene; V was cut back by 0 bases and J by 4 bases. The germline gives CDR1 MNHEY, CDR2 SVGAGI.

The CDR3 is CASSAGPGDGYNEQFF. CDR3 nucleotides: TGCGCCAGCAGCGCGGGGCCGGGGGATGGGTACAATGAGCAGTTCTTC. This chain connects TRBV5-1 to TRBJ2-1; the D gene is possibly TRBD2 (6 bases). The CDR3 consists of 16 residues. V was pared by 4 bases and J by 4 bases, with 18 bases between. From germline, CDR1 is SGHRS and CDR2 YFSETQ.

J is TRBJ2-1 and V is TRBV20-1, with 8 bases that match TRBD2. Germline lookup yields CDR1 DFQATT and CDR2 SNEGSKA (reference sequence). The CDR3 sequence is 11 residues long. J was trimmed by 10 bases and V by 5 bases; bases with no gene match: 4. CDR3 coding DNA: TGCAGTGCTCGAAGCGGGGGAGAGCAGTTCTTC. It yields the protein CSARSGGEQFF.